The 10 T cell receptor beta chains reported below all come from one sample, sequenced in a study of shared clonotypes between healthy human individuals. The protocol was immunoSEQ multiplex PCR, while the TCRdb copy is restricted to in-frame clones and leaves out a portion. The sample shows about 2.5 million clones, about 90% of them seen only once. The sample comprised naive CD4+ T cells from PBMCs. Subset meaning: CD45RA+ positively selected. The receptors originated from a man in his late teens or twenties in good health. Some clones in this sample may be carry-over from other donors' samples.

The J gene is TRBJ1-1, the V gene TRBV29-1, with D possibly being TRBD1 (5 bases). Germline assignment: CDR1 SQVTM and CDR2 ANQGSEA. This CDR3 spans 13 amino acids. The V end was cut by 2 bases, the J end by 0 bases, with 7 bases between. CDR3 in amino acids: CSVERGLNTEAFF. CDR3 bases: TGCAGCGTTGAAAGGGGATTGAACACTGAAGCTTTCTTT.

V gene TRBV19 combines with J gene TRBJ2-7; D is perhaps TRBD2 (6 bases). This CDR3 comprises 17 residues. Germline CDR1 LNHDA, CDR2 SQIVND (reference sequence). Trimming removed 1 base from V and 0 bases from J, with 16 bases in between. The CDR3 DNA follows: TGTGCCAGTAGTATAGGGGGAGGAGGGGCCAGCTCCTACGAGCAGTACTTC. Translating it yields CASSIGGGGASSYEQYF.

The V gene is TRBV18, the J gene TRBJ2-3; 10 nucleotides line up with TRBD2. The CDR3 totals 17 residues. Germline loops: CDR1 KGHSH, CDR2 LQKENI. With V trimmed by 1 base and J by 8 bases, 12 bases remained unmatched. CDR3 bases: TGTGCCAGCTCACCACTTGGGTCTAGCGGGAGCCTGGGTACGCAGTATTTT. This codes for CASSPLGSSGSLGTQYF.

The chain links TRBV4-1 to TRBJ2-7; 8 bases are shared with TRBD1. The CDR3 covers 15 residues. CDR1 and CDR2 from the germline V gene are MGHRA and YSYEKL. Trimming took 0 bases from V and 4 from J; bases not matched to a gene: 5. The CDR3 protein is CASSQDTQGAYEQYF. In nucleotides, the CDR3 is TGCGCCAGCAGCCAAGATACGCAGGGGGCGTACGAGCAGTACTTC.

The chain carries TRBV4-1 and TRBJ1-4; D remains ambiguous. Germline V CDR1 and CDR2: MGHRA, YSYEKL. Trimming removed 3 bases from V and 11 bases from J, with 22 bases in between. The CDR3 sequence is 16 residues long. This chain's CDR3 is CASSHGLKGPGGKLFF. CDR3 sequence (DNA): TGCGCCAGCAGCCATGGGTTGAAGGGCCCCGGAGGGAAACTGTTTTTT.

This clone is a singleton in its sample. The chain carries TRBV28 and TRBJ2-7; 9 bases line up with TRBD2. The germline V gene has CDR1 MDHEN and CDR2 SYDVKM. This CDR3 contains 16 residues. After removal of 6 bases from V and 3 bases from J, the junction contained 12 bases not matched to a gene. The CDR3 loop is CASSPPPGTSNYEQYF. The CDR3 DNA reads as TGTGCCAGCAGCCCACCACCCGGGACTAGCAACTACGAGCAGTACTTC.

This clone was detected only once. V usage is TRBV9 and J usage is TRBJ1-5, with D possibly TRBD1 on 5 matching bases. The germline V and J ends were trimmed by 0 bases and 7 bases, with 14 bases remaining between them. This CDR3 is 15 amino acids long. Germline V gene data show CDR1 as SGDLS and CDR2 as YYNGEE. The CDR3 protein is CASSVAPGTGQPQHF. The CDR3 DNA is TGTGCCAGCAGCGTAGCTCCAGGGACTGGACAGCCCCAGCATTTT. The entire variable domain, with the rest obtained from reference TRBV9 and TRBJ1-5, is as follows: DSGVTQTPKHLITATGQRVTLRCSPRSGDLSVYWYQQSLDQGLQFLIQYYNGEERAKGNILERFSAQQFPDLHSELNLSSLELGDSALYFCASSVAPGTGQPQHFGDGTRLSIL.

The rearrangement links TRBV4-2 to TRBJ1-1; 7 bases are a match to TRBD1. The CDR3 has 14 amino acids. Trimming at V came to 1 base and at J to 5 bases, leaving 4 bases not matched to a gene. Germline assignment: CDR1 LGHNA and CDR2 YNFKEQ. CDR3 nucleotides: TGTGCCAGCAGCCAAGTCACAGGGGTTACTGAAGCTTTCTTT. Translating gives CASSQVTGVTEAFF.

The chain couples TRBV27 to TRBJ1-5; no clear D gene. The CDR3 contains 16 residues. In germline, CDR1 is MNHEY, CDR2 SMNVEV (reference sequence). The V end was cut by 4 bases, the J end by 0 bases, with 13 bases between. This CDR3 reads CASSSRVDHSNQPQHF. The CDR3 nucleotides read TGTGCCAGCAGTTCTCGGGTAGACCATAGCAATCAGCCCCAGCATTTT.

The sample holds one count of this clone. The chain has TRBV6-5 and TRBJ2-3; D uncertain. Germline CDR1 is MNHEY and CDR2 is SVGAGI. The V and J ends lost 6 bases and 1 base respectively, with 11 bases between them. The CDR3 totals 14 residues. In DNA form, the CDR3 reads TGTGCCAGCAGACCGGACGCGGGCACAGATACGCAGTATTTT. Amino acids: CASRPDAGTDTQYF.